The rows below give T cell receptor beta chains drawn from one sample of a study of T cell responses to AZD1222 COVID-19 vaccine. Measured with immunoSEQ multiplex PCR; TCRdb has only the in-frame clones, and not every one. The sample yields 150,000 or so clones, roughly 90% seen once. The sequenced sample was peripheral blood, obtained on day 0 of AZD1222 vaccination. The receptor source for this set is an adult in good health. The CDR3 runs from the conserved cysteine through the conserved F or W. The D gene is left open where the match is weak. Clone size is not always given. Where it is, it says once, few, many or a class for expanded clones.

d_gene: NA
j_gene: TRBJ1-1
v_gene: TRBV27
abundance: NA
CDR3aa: CASITGGEAFF
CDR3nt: TGTGCCAGCATTACAGGAGGGGAAGCTTTCTTT

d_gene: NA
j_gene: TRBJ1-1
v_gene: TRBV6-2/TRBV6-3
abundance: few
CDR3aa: CASSYPTGLNTEAFF
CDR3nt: TGTGCCAGCAGTTACCCAACAGGTCTGAACACTGAAGCTTTCTTT

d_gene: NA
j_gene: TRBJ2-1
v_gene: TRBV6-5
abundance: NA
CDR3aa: CASSWLGAINEQFF
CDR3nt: TGTGCCAGCAGTTGGCTAGGAGCGATCAATGAGCAGTTCTTC

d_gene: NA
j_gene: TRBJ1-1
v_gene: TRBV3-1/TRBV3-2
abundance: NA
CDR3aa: CASSQVGETEAFF
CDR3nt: TGTGCCAGCAGCCAAGTGGGAGAGACTGAAGCTTTCTTT

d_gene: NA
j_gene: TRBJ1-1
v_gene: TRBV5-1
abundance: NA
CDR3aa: CASRRGDVTEAFF
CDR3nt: TGCGCCAGCAGACGTGGGGACGTAACTGAAGCTTTCTTT

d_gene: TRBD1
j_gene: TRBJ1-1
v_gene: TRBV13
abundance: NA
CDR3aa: CASRPPRTGSTEAFF
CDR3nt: TGTGCCAGCAGACCCCCCCGGACAGGGAGTACTGAAGCTTTCTTT

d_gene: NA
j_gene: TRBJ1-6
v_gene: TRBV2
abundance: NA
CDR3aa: CASSPGEGRNSPLHF
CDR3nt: TGTGCCAGCAGCCCCGGGGAGGGTCGAAATTCACCCCTCCACTTT

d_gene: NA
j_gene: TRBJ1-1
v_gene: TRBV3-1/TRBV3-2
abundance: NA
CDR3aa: CASRDSNTEAFF
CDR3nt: TGTGCCAGCAGGGACAGCAACACTGAAGCTTTCTTT

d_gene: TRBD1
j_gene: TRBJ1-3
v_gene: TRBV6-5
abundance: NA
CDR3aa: CASRQGAISGNTIYF
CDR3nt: TGTGCCAGCAGACAGGGGGCAATTTCTGGAAACACCATATATTTT

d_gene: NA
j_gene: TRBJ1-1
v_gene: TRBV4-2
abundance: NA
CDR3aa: CASSLQVGGTEAFF
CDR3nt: TGTGCCAGCAGCCTTCAGGTGGGAGGGACTGAAGCTTTCTTT

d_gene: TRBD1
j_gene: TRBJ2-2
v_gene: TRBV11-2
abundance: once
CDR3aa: CASSLGPTGGVSRELFF
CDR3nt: TGTGCCAGCAGCTTAGGACCCACAGGGGGCGTTAGCCGGGAGCTGTTTTTT

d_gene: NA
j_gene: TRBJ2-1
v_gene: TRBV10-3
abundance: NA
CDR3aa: CAITEVSAGEQFF
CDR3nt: TGTGCCATCACCGAGGTCTCGGCAGGCGAGCAGTTCTTC

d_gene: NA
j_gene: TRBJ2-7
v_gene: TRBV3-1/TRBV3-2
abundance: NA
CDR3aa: CASSQEMTAGSYEQYF
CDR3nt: TGTGCCAGCAGCCAAGAAATGACAGCGGGCTCCTACGAGCAGTACTTC

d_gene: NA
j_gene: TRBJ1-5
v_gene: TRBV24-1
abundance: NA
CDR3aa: CATSIGPQHF
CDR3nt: TGTGCCACCTCGATCGGGCCCCAGCATTTT

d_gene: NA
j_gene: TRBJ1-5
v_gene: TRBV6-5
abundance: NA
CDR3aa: CASSWGAGQPQHF
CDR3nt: TGTGCCAGCAGTTGGGGGGCTGGACAGCCCCAGCATTTT

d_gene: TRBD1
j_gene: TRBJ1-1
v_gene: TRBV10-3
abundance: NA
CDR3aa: CAISERDRGENTEAFF
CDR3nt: TGTGCCATCAGTGAAAGGGACAGAGGGGAAAACACTGAAGCTTTCTTT